The clone carrying this TCR beta chain has only one observation. One end of the junction is discordant with germline, which a read error may explain. Combining a sample-barcoded 5' primer with a J-beta primer mix, a second PCR ran for 7 to 11 cycles. TCRdb reprocessed the 5' RACE reads with MiXCR, giving one entry per CDR3 protein. The sample includes roughly 1.4 million distinct CDR3 sequences, approximately 60% of them seen just once. The CDR3 runs to 14 residues. The data are from a study of blood T cells in healthy people across ages. The rearrangement uses TRBV12-3 or TRBV12-4 and TRBJ2-3; either TRBD1 or TRBD2 may fit D (5 bases each). The TCR comes from a man aged 18 to 29 in good health. Sample: blood. The CDR3 DNA is TGTGCCAGCAGTTTAACTAGGGACCCAGATACGCAGTATTTC. Protein sequence: CASSLTRDPDTQYF.